The entry that follows covers one TCR beta chain sequence. The antigen is not known. This record comes from a study of PD-1 blockade in classical Hodgkin lymphoma. The method was immunoSEQ multiplex PCR; TCRdb's version includes in-frame clones alone and lacks a portion of them. The sample consists of about 97,000 clones, roughly 84% of them appearing once. Every patient experienced relapse after autologous stem cell transplantation, and brentuximab vedotin exposure varied. Patients' outcomes at their best amounted to complete response, partial response or progressive disease. Study results and caveats: A reduction in baseline TCR diversity was reportedly seen in newly diagnosed patients relative to healthy donors. CD4+ TCR diversity rose significantly by C4D1, and CD8+ TCR diversity did not.

This CDR3 is built from 12 residues. Germline lookup yields CDR1 WSHSY and CDR2 SAAADI. Deletions cut 8 bases from V and 3 bases from J, with 10 bases between. The sequence was obtained from a human donor with classical Hodgkin lymphoma. The material was peripheral blood mononuclear cells (PBMCs), obtained at baseline. V and J are TRBV10-2 and TRBJ1-2; D gene ambiguous. CDR3 loop: CASRGGYYGYTF. CDR3 DNA: TGCGCCAGCCGGGGAGGGTACTATGGCTACACCTTC.